The present T cell receptor (beta chain) was sequenced within a study of blood T cell repertoires in COVID-19. Study at large: Whether acute or convalescent, the COVID-19 samples came from the United States, Italy and Spain.

Sequencing was performed with immunoSEQ multiplex PCR; in TCRdb, only in-frame clones are kept and a portion is missing. The sample lists tens of thousands of clones, about nine tenths occurring once. The CDR3 consists of 12 residues. Trimming took 3 bases from V and 8 from J, leaving 9 bases between them. Germline V gives CDR1 SGHRS, CDR2 YFSETQ. This clone came up once. The chain joins TRBV5-1 to TRBJ2-1; D possibly corresponds to TRBD2 (5 bases). This receptor was identified in a man aged 45-60 years with active or convalescent COVID-19. Sequences were obtained from peripheral blood. The CDR3 DNA reads as TGCGCCAGCAGCTACGATAGCGATGAGCAGTTCTTC. Its translation is CASSYDSDEQFF.